The 7 T cell receptor beta chains reported below all come from one sample, sequenced in a study of blood T cell repertoires in COVID-19. TCRdb's copy holds only in-frame clones and misses some; the assay was immunoSEQ multiplex PCR. This sample has around 180,000 clones, with more than 75% found just once. The specimen sequenced was peripheral blood. The source is a human donor in a cohort sampled during active COVID-19.

This clone showed up just a few times. The chain uses TRBV5-4 and TRBJ1-2; 12 nucleotides match TRBD1. Trimming cost V 0 bases and J 3 bases; bases outside gene matches: 9. The CDR3 has 18 amino acids. Germline V gene data show CDR1 as SGHNT and CDR2 as YYREEE (reference sequence). The CDR3 region is CASSLEPGQGAGDYGYTF. In DNA form, the CDR3 reads TGTGCCAGCAGCTTGGAGCCGGGACAGGGGGCAGGTGACTATGGCTACACCTTC. Based on the CDR3 plus reference TRBV5-4 and TRBJ1-2, the full variable domain is ETGVTQSPTHLIKTRGQQVTLRCSSQSGHNTVSWYQQALGQGPQFIFQYYREEENGRGNFPPRFSGLQFPNYSSELNVNALELDDSALYLCASSLEPGQGAGDYGYTFGSGTRLTVV.

CDR3 sequence: CASSLKAGGPYTQYF. CDR3 coding DNA: TGTGCCAGCAGCTTAAAAGCGGGGGGCCCCTATACGCAGTATTTT. The V gene is TRBV7-2, the J gene TRBJ2-3, with 9 bases aligning to TRBD2. Trimming took 2 bases from V and 7 from J; bases not matched to a gene: 7. Germline V gene lookup returns CDR1 SGHTA and CDR2 FQGNSA. This CDR3 has 15 amino acids. Looking up the rest from reference TRBV7-2 and TRBJ2-3 gives the full variable domain: GAGVSQSPSNKVTEKGKDVELRCDPISGHTALYWYRQSLGQGLEFLIYFQGNSAPDKSGLPSDRFSAERTGGSVSTLTIQRTQQEDSAVYLCASSLKAGGPYTQYFGPGTRLTVL.

The chain carries TRBV10-2 and TRBJ2-1; 8 nucleotides agree with TRBD2. The CDR3 spans 15 residues. The V and J ends lost 3 bases and 1 base, in that order; junction bases with no gene match: 2. CDR1 is WSHSY, CDR2 SAAADI, per germline. This CDR3 reads CASSETGGSYNEQFF. DNA for the CDR3: TGCGCCAGCAGTGAAACGGGAGGGTCCTACAATGAGCAGTTCTTC.

The rearrangement joins TRBV27 to TRBJ1-6, with TRBD1 identical over 7 bases. CDR3 length: 17 amino acids. Germline values: CDR1 MNHEY, CDR2 SMNVEV (reference sequence). J gave up 2 bases and V 5 bases, and 9 bases lay outside the gene matches. The CDR3 nucleotides read TGTGCCAGCAGTCGAATAATGACAGGGACCTATAATTCACCCCTCCACTTT. It translates to CASSRIMTGTYNSPLHF.

To note about this clone: Germline is not matched at one junction end, which may reflect a read error. This sequence joins TRBV4-3 and TRBJ2-2; 12 positions match TRBD2. The CDR3 contains 16 residues. CDR1 and CDR2 from the germline V gene are LGHNA and YSLEER. CDR3 region: CARSPSGGGNTGELFF. The CDR3 bases are TGCGCCCGCAGCCCTAGCGGGGGGGGGAACACCGGGGAGCTGTTTTTT.

This chain uses TRBV7-8 with TRBJ1-5; 12 bases are shared with TRBD1. Germline V gene sequence: CDR1 SGHVS, CDR2 FQNEAQ. The V segment lost 5 bases and the J segment 5 bases; nucleotides outside the gene matches: 4. CDR3 length equals 15 residues. The CDR3 DNA is TGTGCCAGCAGCACCGGGACAGGGGGCCATCAGCCCCAGCATTTT. This sequence encodes CASSTGTGGHQPQHF.

This clone was seen just once. The V gene is TRBV23-1, the J gene TRBJ2-7; TRBD1 matches 8 bases. TRBV23-1 is classed as an ORF, of uncertain function. The CDR3 totals 16 residues. Unmatched junction bases numbered 5, after V lost 1 base and J lost 0 bases. CDR3 sequence (DNA): TGCGCCAGCAGTCAATTGGACAGGGAGAGCTCCTACGAGCAGTACTTC. Translated, it gives CASSQLDRESSYEQYF.